These T cell receptor beta chains were read from a single sample in a study of CD8 T cells in Susac syndrome. Using its own MiXCR run on the immunoSEQ multiplex PCR reads, TCRdb lists one record per CDR3 protein. The repertoire includes 130,000 or so distinct CDR3 sequences, 85% to 95% of them detected once, and more than 0.25% sits in the top ten. Sequencing was performed on CD8+ T cells from PBMCs. Receptor source: a human donor with Susac syndrome. The CDR3 runs from the conserved cysteine through the conserved F or W. Each record gives: V gene, clone size, CDR3 protein. Size values are once, few and many counts, or a class for expanded clones, and some rows have none.

>TRBV9|.
CASSVGDNEKLFF
>TRBV12-3/TRBV12-4|.
CASSALGTANSYEQYF
>TRBV7-9|.
CASSERSAGEQYF
>TRBV14|once
CASSGDPPPPNEQFF
>TRBV20-1|few
CSARVRSGNTIYF
>TRBV12-3/TRBV12-4|.
CASSPGSPTNEKLFF
>TRBV27|.
CASRRRGGGNTIYF
>TRBV19|once
CASSIHQNTEAFF
>TRBV7-9|.
CASSSPLDAKNIQYF
>TRBV29-1|.
CSVPAGSNYGYTF
>TRBV29-1|.
CSVEGEAGGRPYEQYF
>TRBV12-3/TRBV12-4|.
CASSLWGGALSGANVLTF
>TRBV20-1|.
CSARDPSRVEGSGANVLTF
>TRBV20-1|.
CSAHGGLGSPLHF
>TRBV6-2/TRBV6-3|few
CASSYRPPWEGETQYF
>TRBV5-1|.
CASSLRPGMVSNTEAFF
>TRBV27|.
CASSLGTGTGQPQHF
>TRBV20-1|.
CSARGQNTGELFF
>TRBV20-1|.
CSAPHRDGSYEQYF
>TRBV9|.
CASSVEVETDNQPQHF
>TRBV7-8|once
CASSRPSNTGPSYNEQFF
>TRBV5-1|.
CASSPGEGATYNEQFF
>TRBV6-1|.
CASTEGGGLNTEAFF
>TRBV19|.
CASNINTEAFF
>TRBV4-1|.
CASSLGGGGGTQYF
>TRBV4-1|.
CASSQEATSGANVLTF
>TRBV27|once
CASSLFPDGNQPQHF
>TRBV14|.
CASSQGKISTDTQYF
>TRBV11-3|.
CASSPPPGPFLYNEQFF
>TRBV9|.
CASRGGASDTQYF
>TRBV9|.
CASSVGPGEAKNIQYF
>TRBV29-1|.
CSVVQRGQETYEQYF
>TRBV20-1|once
CSARDERGGEVTEAFF
>TRBV9|.
CASSVGLADTDTQYF
>TRBV19|.
CASSMASPSSYNEQFF
>TRBV20-1|.
CSTSSLQDSGNTIYF
>TRBV6-5|.
CASSYSFAGQPQHF
>TRBV11-2|.
CASSFEGGAANEKLFF
>TRBV3-1|.
CASSQVLAAKYNEQFF
>TRBV19|.
CASSIGAGYQPQHF